Listed below are T cell receptor beta chains from one sample, sequenced in a study of T cells after somatic rescue of genetic block. Sequencing used immunoSEQ multiplex PCR; TCRdb keeps in-frame clones, though not all of them. There are 68,000 or so clones in the sample; 85% to 95% occur only once, and around 3% lies in the top ten. The sample was peripheral blood mononuclear cells (PBMCs). These receptors originate from a man aged 40-49 years. Both conserved end residues are part of each CDR3.

>TRBV25-1|TRBJ2-3
CASSEWSSPVGTQYF
>TRBV6-4|TRBJ1-5
CASSARRGNQPQHF
>TRBV7-9|TRBJ1-6
CASSLMGRSSPLHF
>TRBV7-2|TRBJ1-1
CASSPQGAGRTEAFF
>TRBV11-2|TRBJ2-7
CASSSSSGNSYEQYF
>TRBV27|TRBJ2-1
CASSDMSSYNEQFF
>TRBV28|TRBJ2-7
CASSHTPGQGYEQYF
>TRBV19|TRBJ2-7
CASSIGTRTTYEQYF
>TRBV18|TRBJ1-3
CASSRGIGNTIYF
>TRBV15|TRBJ1-5
CATSRDKGGRAQPQHF
>TRBV19|TRBJ1-1
CASSPGQGPSEAFF
>TRBV5-6|TRBJ2-1
CASSLVPSGIGNEQFF
>TRBV10-1|TRBJ2-3
CASSGGGQSTDTQYF
>TRBV12-2|TRBJ2-2
CASRSGTSGRANTGELFF
>TRBV10-3|TRBJ2-1
CAISVGRQGAEQFF
>TRBV11-2|TRBJ2-7
CASSSSTGSDEQYF
>TRBV18|TRBJ2-2
CASSPRASGNTGELFF
>TRBV6-5|TRBJ2-2
CASRQGKSELFF
>TRBV15|TRBJ2-7
CATSRGLAAYEQYF
>TRBV11-2|TRBJ2-3
CASSVVDTQYF
>TRBV28|TRBJ2-3
CASSQSTDTQYF
>TRBV7-9|TRBJ2-1
CASSTSWDRDSNEQFF
>TRBV2|TRBJ1-5
CASSLRQGRNQPQHF
>TRBV6-5|TRBJ1-5
CASSYSGLQPQHF
>TRBV7-8|TRBJ2-1
CASSFAFTSGGAKNEQFF
>TRBV6-6|TRBJ2-1
CATEHVNYRNEQFF